This TCR beta chain came from a study of T-cell reconstitution after alpha-beta-depleted transplantation in children. Preparation of the TCRbeta library was carried out with unique molecular identifiers. TCRdb re-derived calls from the PCR reads in MiXCR, one entry per CDR3 protein. The sample records 350,000 to 400,000 distinct CDR3 sequences, about an eighth being singletons. In this sample, this clonotype turned up a few times. The CDR3 totals 15 residues. In germline, CDR1 is SGHAT, CDR2 FQNNGV. Deletions cut 2 bases from V and 3 bases from J, with 14 bases between. This chain uses TRBV11-2 with TRBJ2-7, with D possibly TRBD1 on 5 matching bases. Sample: PBMCs, taken from the stem cell graft. The TCR was taken from a human donor who donated a stem cell graft to a child with Fanconi anemia. CDR3 DNA sequence: TGTGCCAGCAGCTTATCCCCCCAGGGAAGCTACGAGCAGTACTTC. Translated, it gives CASSLSPQGSYEQYF.